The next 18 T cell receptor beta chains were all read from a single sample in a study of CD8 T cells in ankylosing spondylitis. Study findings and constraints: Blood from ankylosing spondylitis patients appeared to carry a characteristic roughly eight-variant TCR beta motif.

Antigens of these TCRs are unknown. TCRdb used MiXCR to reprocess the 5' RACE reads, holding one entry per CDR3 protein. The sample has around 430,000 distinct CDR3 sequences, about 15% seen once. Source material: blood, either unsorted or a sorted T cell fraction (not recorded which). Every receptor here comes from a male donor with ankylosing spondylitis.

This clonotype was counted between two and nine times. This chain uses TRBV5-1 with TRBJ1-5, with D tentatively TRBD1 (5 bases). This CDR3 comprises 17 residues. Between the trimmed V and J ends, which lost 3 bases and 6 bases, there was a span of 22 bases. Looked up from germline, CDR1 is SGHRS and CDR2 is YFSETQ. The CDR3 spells CASSSISSRDRGQPQHF. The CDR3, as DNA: TGCGCCAGCAGCTCGATCTCAAGCAGGGATAGAGGTCAGCCCCAGCATTTT.

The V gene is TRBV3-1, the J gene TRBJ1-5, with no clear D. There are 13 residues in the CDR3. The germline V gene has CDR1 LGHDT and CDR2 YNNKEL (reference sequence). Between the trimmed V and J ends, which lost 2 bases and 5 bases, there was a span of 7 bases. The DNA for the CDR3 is TGTGCCAGCAGCCAACTCGGGGATCAGCCCCAGCATTTT. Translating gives CASSQLGDQPQHF.

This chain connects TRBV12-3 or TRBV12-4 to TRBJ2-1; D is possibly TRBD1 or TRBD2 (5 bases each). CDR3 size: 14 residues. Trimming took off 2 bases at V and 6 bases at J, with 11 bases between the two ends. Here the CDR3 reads CASSLNRRANEQFF. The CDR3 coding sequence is TGTGCCAGCAGTTTAAACAGGCGGGCCAATGAGCAGTTCTTC.

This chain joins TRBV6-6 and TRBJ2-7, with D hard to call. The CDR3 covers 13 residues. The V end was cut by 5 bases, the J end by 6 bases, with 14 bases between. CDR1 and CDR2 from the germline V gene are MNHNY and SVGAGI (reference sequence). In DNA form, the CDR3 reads TGTGCCAGCAGTAAATCAACACCCCCCGAGCAGTACTTC. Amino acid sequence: CASSKSTPPEQYF.

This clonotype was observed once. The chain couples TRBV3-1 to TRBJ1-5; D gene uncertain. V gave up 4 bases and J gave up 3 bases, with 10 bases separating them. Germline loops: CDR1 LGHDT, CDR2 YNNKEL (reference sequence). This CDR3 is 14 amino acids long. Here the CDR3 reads CASSRGYINQPQHF. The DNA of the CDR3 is TGTGCCAGCAGCCGAGGGTACATCAATCAGCCCCAGCATTTT. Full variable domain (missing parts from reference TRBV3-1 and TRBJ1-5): DTAVSQTPKYLVTQMGNDKSIKCEQNLGHDTMYWYKQDSKKFLKIMFSYNNKELIINETVPNRFSPKSPDKAHLNLHINSLELGDSAVYFCASSRGYINQPQHFGDGTRLSIL.

Here the CDR3 reads CASSPRDGPYEQYF. The CDR3 region has the DNA TGTGCCAGCTCACCCCGGGACGGGCCCTACGAGCAGTACTTC. The J gene is TRBJ2-7, the V gene TRBV18; D may be TRBD1 or TRBD2 (5 bases each). The CDR3 contains 14 residues. The germline gives CDR1 KGHSH, CDR2 LQKENI. Trimming stripped 3 bases from V and 2 bases from J, with 11 bases between.

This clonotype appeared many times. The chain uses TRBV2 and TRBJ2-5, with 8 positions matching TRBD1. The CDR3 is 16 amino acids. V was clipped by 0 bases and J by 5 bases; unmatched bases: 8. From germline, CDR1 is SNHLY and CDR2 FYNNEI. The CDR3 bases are TGTGCCAGCAGTGAAGCCTTCAGCAGGGGGCGGGAGACCCAGTACTTC. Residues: CASSEAFSRGRETQYF.

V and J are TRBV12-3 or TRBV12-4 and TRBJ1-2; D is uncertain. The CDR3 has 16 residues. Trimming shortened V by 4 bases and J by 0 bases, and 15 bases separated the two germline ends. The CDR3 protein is CASSYKASASNYGYTF. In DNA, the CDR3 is TGTGCCAGCAGTTACAAGGCCTCCGCCTCTAACTATGGCTACACCTTC.

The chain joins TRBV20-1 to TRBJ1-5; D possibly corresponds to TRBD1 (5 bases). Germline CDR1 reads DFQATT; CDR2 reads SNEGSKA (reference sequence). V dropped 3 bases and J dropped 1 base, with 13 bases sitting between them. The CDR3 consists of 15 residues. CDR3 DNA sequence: TGCAGTGCTAGTTCCTGGGGCGTGAGCAATCAGCCCCAGCATTTT. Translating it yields CSASSWGVSNQPQHF.

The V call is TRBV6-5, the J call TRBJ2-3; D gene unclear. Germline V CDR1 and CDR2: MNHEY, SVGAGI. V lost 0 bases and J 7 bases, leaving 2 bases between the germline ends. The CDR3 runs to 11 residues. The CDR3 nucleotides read TGTGCCAGCAGTTACTCGCATACGCAGTATTTT. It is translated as CASSYSHTQYF.

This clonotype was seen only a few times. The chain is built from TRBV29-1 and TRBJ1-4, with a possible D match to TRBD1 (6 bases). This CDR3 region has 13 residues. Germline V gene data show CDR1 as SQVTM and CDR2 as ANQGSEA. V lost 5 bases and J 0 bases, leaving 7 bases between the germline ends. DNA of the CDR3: TGCAGCGTTAGGACAGCAACTAATGAAAAACTGTTTTTT. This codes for CSVRTATNEKLFF.

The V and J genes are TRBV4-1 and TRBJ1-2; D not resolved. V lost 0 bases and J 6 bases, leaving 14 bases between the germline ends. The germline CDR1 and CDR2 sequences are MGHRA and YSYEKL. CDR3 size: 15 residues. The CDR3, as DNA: TGCGCCAGCAGCCAAGATCCCTCCTCCCCGGATGGCTACACCTTC. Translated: CASSQDPSSPDGYTF.

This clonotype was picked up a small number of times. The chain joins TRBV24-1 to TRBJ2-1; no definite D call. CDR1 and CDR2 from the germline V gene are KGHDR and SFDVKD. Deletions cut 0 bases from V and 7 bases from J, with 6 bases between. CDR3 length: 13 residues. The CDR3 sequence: CATSDLWDNEQFF. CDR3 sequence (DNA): TGTGCCACCAGTGATTTGTGGGATAATGAGCAGTTCTTC.

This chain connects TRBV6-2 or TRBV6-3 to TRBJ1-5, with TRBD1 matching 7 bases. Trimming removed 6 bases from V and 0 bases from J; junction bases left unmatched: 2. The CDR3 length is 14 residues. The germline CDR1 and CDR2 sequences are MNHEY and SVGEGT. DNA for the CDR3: TGTGCCAGCAGATGGGACAGTAGCAATCAGCCCCAGCATTTT. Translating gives CASRWDSSNQPQHF.

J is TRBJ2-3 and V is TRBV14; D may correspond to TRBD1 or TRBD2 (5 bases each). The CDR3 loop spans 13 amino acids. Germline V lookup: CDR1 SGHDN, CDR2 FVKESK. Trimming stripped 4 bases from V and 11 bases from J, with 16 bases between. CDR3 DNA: TGTGCCAGCAGCCCTGGACTGGGACGGGTGCAGTATTTT. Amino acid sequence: CASSPGLGRVQYF.

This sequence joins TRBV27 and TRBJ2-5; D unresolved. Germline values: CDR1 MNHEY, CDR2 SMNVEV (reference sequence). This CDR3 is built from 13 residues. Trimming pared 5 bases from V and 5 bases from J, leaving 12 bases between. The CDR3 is CASSLYGRETQYF. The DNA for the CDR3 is TGTGCCAGCAGTCTTTATGGAAGGGAGACCCAGTACTTC.

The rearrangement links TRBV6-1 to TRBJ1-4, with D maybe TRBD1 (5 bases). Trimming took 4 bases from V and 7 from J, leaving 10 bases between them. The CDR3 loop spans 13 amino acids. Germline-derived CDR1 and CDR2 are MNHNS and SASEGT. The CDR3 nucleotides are TGTGCCAGCAGTGTATCTGGGGCTGAAAAACTGTTTTTT. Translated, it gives CASSVSGAEKLFF.

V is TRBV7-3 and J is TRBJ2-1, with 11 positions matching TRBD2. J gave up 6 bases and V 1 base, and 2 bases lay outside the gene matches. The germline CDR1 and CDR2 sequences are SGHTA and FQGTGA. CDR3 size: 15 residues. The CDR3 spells CASSLRLAGFNEQFF. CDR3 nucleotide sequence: TGTGCCAGCAGCTTAAGACTAGCGGGATTCAATGAGCAGTTCTTC.